The entry below gives a single T cell receptor (beta chain) sequence along with its context. CDR3 length: 13 residues. In germline, CDR1 is DFQATT, CDR2 SNEGSKA (reference sequence). The data are from a study of T cells expressing NK-cell markers. Template switching by 5'RACE with UMIs generated the TCR beta cDNA. TCRdb reprocessed the 5' RACE reads and stores each CDR3 protein as one record, lacking DNA. The sample totals some 280,000 distinct CDR3 sequences. This TCR derives from a man aged 18 to 30 in good health. This chain uses TRBV20-1 with TRBJ2-2; TCRdb outputs TRBD2, but without DNA this stays unchecked. Material for sequencing was blood T cells: a sorted CD56 or NKG2C T cell subset, CD4+ or CD8+ T cells, or bulk PBMC T cells (not recorded which). The CDR3: CRGGPLNTGELFF.